The 4 T cell receptor beta chains below all came from one sample that was sequenced in a study of naive and memory T cell subsets. Both TRBC1 and TRBC2 were covered by a beta constant-region primer of two equimolar oligonucleotides. Ligated cDNA was amplified by four rounds of PCR with nested alpha and beta constant-region primers and SP2. TCRdb called the UMI-ligation and nested PCR reads again in MiXCR, with one record for every CDR3 protein. Of 80,000 or so distinct CDR3 sequences in the sample, roughly 9.2% were seen once. The sample consisted of naive CD8+ T cells from blood. All receptors come from a human donor in good health.

This clonotype was counted only a few times. V gene TRBV6-2 or TRBV6-3 combines with J gene TRBJ1-2; D perhaps matches TRBD1 (6 bases). Germline CDR1 and CDR2: MNHEY and SVGEGT. There are 15 residues in the CDR3. The V end was cut by 0 bases, the J end by 1 base, with 9 bases between. The CDR3 protein is CASSYSPGDNYGYTF. DNA of the CDR3: TGTGCCAGCAGTTACTCGCCAGGGGATAACTATGGCTACACCTTC.

This clonotype was counted only a few times. The CDR3 sequence: CASQGDRETQYF. CDR3 DNA: TGTGCCAGCCAGGGTGATCGGGAGACCCAGTACTTC. This chain links TRBV2 with TRBJ2-5; D possibly corresponds to TRBD1 (5 bases). In germline, CDR1 is SNHLY, CDR2 FYNNEI. This CDR3 region has 12 residues. Trimming shortened V by 8 bases and J by 5 bases, and 12 bases separated the two germline ends.

This clonotype was seen a few times. This chain connects TRBV20-1 to TRBJ1-1; D call uncertain. Germline V gives CDR1 DFQATT, CDR2 SNEGSKA (reference sequence). V was shortened by 3 bases and J by 2 bases, with 10 bases between the two germline ends. The CDR3 covers 13 residues. This CDR3 is CSARGLGNTEAFF. CDR3 in DNA: TGCAGTGCTAGGGGCCTGGGTAACACTGAAGCTTTCTTT.

This clonotype came up a few times. The CDR3: CSVGRAGSANEQFF. DNA for the CDR3: TGCAGCGTTGGCAGGGCAGGTTCGGCCAATGAGCAGTTCTTC. The genes are TRBV29-1 and TRBJ2-1, with D tentatively TRBD1 (5 bases). Germline CDR1 is SQVTM and CDR2 is ANQGSEA. The CDR3 contains 14 residues. Trimming took 4 bases from V and 6 from J, leaving 16 bases between them.